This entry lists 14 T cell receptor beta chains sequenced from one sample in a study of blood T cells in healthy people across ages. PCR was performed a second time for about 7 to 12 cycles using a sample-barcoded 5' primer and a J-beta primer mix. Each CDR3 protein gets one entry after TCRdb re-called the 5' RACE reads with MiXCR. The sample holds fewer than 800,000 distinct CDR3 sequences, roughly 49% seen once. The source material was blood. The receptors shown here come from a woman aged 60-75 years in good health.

CDR3 nucleotide sequence: TGCAGTGCCCCCTGGGGGGATACGCAGTATTTT. Encoded protein: CSAPWGDTQYF. This chain joins TRBV20-1 and TRBJ2-3; D possibly uses TRBD1 or TRBD2 (5 bases each). The V end was cut by 6 bases, the J end by 6 bases, with 10 bases between. The CDR3 has 11 amino acids. The germline V gene has CDR1 DFQATT and CDR2 SNEGSKA (reference sequence).

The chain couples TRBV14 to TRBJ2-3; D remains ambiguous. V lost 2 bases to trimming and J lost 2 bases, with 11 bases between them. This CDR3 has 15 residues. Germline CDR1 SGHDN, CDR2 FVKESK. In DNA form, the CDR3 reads TGTGCCAGCAGCCAACGGTCGGCCAACACAGATACGCAGTATTTT. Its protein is CASSQRSANTDTQYF.

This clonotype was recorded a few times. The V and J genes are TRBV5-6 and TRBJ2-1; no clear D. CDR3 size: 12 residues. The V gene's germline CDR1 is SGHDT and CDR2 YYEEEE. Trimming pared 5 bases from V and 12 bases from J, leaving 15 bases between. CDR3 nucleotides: TGTGCCAGCAGTCTTAGGTTACGTGGGCAGTTCTTC. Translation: CASSLRLRGQFF.

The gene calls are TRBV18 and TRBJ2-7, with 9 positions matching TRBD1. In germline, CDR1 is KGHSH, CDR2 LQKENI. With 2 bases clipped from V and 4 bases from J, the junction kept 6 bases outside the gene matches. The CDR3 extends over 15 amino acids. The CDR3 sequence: CASSPITGGTYEQYF. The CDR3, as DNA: TGTGCCAGCTCACCAATCACAGGGGGCACGTACGAGCAGTACTTC.

As DNA, the CDR3 is TGCAGTGCTTGGACGGGGAGTGGTGGCTACACCTTC. Protein product: CSAWTGSGGYTF. The V call is TRBV20-1, the J call TRBJ1-2; D is ambiguous. Germline assignment: CDR1 DFQATT and CDR2 SNEGSKA (reference sequence). The CDR3 totals 12 residues. V lost 5 bases and J lost 7, with 14 bases in between.

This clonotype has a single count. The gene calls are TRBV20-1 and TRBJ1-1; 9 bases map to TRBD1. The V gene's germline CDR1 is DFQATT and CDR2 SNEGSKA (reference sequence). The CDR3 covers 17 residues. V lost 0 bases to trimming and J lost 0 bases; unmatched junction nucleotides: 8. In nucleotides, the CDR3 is TGCAGTGCTAGAGACGCCCGGACAGGGGTGGTGAACACTGAAGCTTTCTTT. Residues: CSARDARTGVVNTEAFF.

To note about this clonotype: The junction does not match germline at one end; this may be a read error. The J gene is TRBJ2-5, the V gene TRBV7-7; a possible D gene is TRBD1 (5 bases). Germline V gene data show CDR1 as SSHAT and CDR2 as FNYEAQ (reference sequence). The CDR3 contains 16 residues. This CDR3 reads CASSLAPQGAGETQYF. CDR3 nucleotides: TGTGCTAGCAGCTTGGCGCCGCAGGGTGCCGGGGAGACCCAGTACTTC.

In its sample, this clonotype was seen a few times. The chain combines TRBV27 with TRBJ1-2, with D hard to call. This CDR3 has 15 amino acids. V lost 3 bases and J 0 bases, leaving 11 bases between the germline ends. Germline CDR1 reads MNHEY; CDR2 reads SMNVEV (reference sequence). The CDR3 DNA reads TGTGCCAGCAGTTTGAGTTCGGTCCCTAACTATGGCTACACCTTC. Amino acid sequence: CASSLSSVPNYGYTF.

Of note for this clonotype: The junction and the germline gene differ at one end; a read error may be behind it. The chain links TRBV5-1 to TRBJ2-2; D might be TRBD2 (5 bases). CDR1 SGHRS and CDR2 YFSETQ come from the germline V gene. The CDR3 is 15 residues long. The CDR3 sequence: CASSPRTDLTGELFF. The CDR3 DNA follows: TGCGCCAGCAGCCCCCGGACTGATTTAACCGGGGAGTTGTTTTTT.

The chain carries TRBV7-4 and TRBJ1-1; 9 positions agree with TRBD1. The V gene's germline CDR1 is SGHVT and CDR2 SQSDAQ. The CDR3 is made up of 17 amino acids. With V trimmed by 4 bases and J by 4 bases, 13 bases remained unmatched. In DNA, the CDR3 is TGTGCCAGCAGCTCTGGTAAGGGGACAGGGATCCCCACTGAAGCTTTCTTT. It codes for CASSSGKGTGIPTEAFF. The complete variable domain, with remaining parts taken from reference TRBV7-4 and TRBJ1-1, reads GAGVSQSPRYKVAKRGRDVALRCDSISGHVTLYWYRQTLGQGSEVLTYSQSDAQRDKSGRPSGRFSAERPERSVSTLKIQRTEQGDSAVYLCASSSGKGTGIPTEAFFGQGTRLTVV.

CDR3 nucleotide sequence: TGCAGTGCTGTCCAGGGGGCGACCAAAAACATTCAGTACTTC. Translating it yields CSAVQGATKNIQYF. V is TRBV20-1 and J is TRBJ2-4; 8 bases match TRBD1. CDR3 size: 14 residues. Germline CDR1 and CDR2: DFQATT and SNEGSKA (reference sequence). The J segment lost 2 bases and the V segment lost 5 bases, leaving 5 bases of the junction unmatched.

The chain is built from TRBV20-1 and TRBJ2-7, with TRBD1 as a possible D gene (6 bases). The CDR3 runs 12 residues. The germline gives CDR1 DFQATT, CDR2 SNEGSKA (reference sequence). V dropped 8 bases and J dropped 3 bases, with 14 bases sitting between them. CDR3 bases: TGCAGTACAGGGATTTCCCTCTACGAGCAGTACTTC. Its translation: CSTGISLYEQYF.

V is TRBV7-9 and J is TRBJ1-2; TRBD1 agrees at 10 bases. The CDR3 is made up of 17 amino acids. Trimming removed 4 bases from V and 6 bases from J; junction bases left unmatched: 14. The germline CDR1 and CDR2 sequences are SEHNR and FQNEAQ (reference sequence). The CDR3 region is CASSSIEYQGTGDGYTF. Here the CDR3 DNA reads TGTGCCAGCAGCTCCATCGAGTACCAGGGGACAGGGGATGGCTACACCTTC.

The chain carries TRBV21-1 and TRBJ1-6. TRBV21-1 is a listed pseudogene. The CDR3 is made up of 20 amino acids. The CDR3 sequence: CASTTHRSPRRPTPNSPLHF. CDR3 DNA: TGTGCCAGCACGACCCATCGCTCCCCCCGCCGGCCAACCCCTAATTCACCCCTCCACTTT.